This T cell receptor beta chain was observed in a study of T cells in Graves' hyperthyroidism and ophthalmopathy. Germline V CDR1 and CDR2: MNHEY, SVGEGT. There are 16 residues in the CDR3. Trimming shortened V by 3 bases and J by 8 bases, and 22 bases separated the two germline ends. In regard to this clonotype: Antigen: not known.

Whole-study findings and limits: A model built on 13 V-J features separated ophthalmopathy from stable hyperthyroidism.

Amplification of TCR beta CDR3 regions was performed using RNA transcripts as template. First-round RT-PCR with HTBI primers amplified the TCR CDR3 region. Each CDR3 protein gets one entry after TCRdb re-called the multiplex PCR reads with MiXCR. This sample has more than 550,000 distinct CDR3 sequences, with about 45% found just once. V is TRBV6-2 or TRBV6-3 and J is TRBJ1-1; weak D call: TRBD1 (6 bases). The TCR was taken from an adult man with Graves' disease, either hyperthyroidism or ophthalmopathy (not recorded which). The sample taken for sequencing was peripheral blood or thyroid tissue (not recorded which). CDR3 sequence reads: CASSYGFGQGSFEAFF. The CDR3 nucleotides read TGTGCCAGCAGTTATGGGTTTGGGCAGGGGAGCTTCGAAGCTTTCTTT.